These T cell receptor beta chains were read from a single sample in a study of T cell responses to AZD1222 COVID-19 vaccine. Some clones are missing from TCRdb's copy, which holds only in-frame ones; the method was immunoSEQ multiplex PCR. The repertoire holds around 97,000 clones, with 80% to 95% as singletons. The sequencing here drew on peripheral blood, taken on day 0 of AZD1222 vaccination. These TCRs come from an adult in good health. CDR3s include the opening cysteine and the closing phenylalanine or tryptophan. D genes are given only for firm matches. Clone sizes are given selectively: once, few, many, or a class where the clone is expanded.

DNA: TGTGCCAGTAGTATGCAGGGCCGGCGGTATTTT; CDR3: CASSMQGRRYF; D: .; size: once; J: TRBJ2-3; V: TRBV19
DNA: TGTGCCAGCAGTAACAGGGAAAACTATGGCTACACCTTC; CDR3: CASSNRENYGYTF; D: .; size: .; J: TRBJ1-2; V: TRBV12-3/TRBV12-4
DNA: TGTGCCAGCAGCTTAGGCGCAGGGGGCGCGGACACCGGGGAGCTGTTTTTT; CDR3: CASSLGAGGADTGELFF; D: TRBD1; size: .; J: TRBJ2-2; V: TRBV7-9
DNA: TGTGCCAGCAGCTTAGACCCTGACAGGGGCGATGAGCAGTTCTTC; CDR3: CASSLDPDRGDEQFF; D: TRBD1; size: .; J: TRBJ2-1; V: TRBV11-3
DNA: TGTGCCAGCTCACGGGGACAGGGGTCCTCCTACGAGCAGTACTTC; CDR3: CASSRGQGSSYEQYF; D: TRBD1; size: .; J: TRBJ2-7; V: TRBV18
DNA: TGTGCCAGTAGTATAGCGGGGTCCTCCTACGAGCAGTACTTC; CDR3: CASSIAGSSYEQYF; D: .; size: .; J: TRBJ2-7; V: TRBV19
DNA: TGTGCCAGCAGCGTAGGGGGGAGCGGGGGTCAAGAGACCCAGTACTTC; CDR3: CASSVGGSGGQETQYF; D: TRBD2; size: .; J: TRBJ2-5; V: TRBV9
DNA: TGCGCCAGCAGCCAAGGCCCCGCTCCTGGAAACACCATATATTTT; CDR3: CASSQGPAPGNTIYF; D: .; size: medium-sized; J: TRBJ1-3; V: TRBV5-1
DNA: TGTGCCTGGAGACACAAGGGGGCGCGGTATGGCTACACCTTC; CDR3: CAWRHKGARYGYTF; D: TRBD1; size: .; J: TRBJ1-2; V: TRBV30
DNA: TGCGCCAGCAGCCCACACACTAATGAAAAACTGTTTTTT; CDR3: CASSPHTNEKLFF; D: .; size: .; J: TRBJ1-4; V: TRBV5-1